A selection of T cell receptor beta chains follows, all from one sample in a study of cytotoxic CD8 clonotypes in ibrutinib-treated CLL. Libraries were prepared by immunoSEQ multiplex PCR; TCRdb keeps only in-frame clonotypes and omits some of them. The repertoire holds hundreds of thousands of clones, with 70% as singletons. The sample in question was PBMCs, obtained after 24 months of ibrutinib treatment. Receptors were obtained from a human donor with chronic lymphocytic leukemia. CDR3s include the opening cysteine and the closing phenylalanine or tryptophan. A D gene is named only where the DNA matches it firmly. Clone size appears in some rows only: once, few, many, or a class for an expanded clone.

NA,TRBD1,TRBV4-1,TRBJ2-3,TGCGCCAGCAGCCAAGATAGTTGGCAGGGGGCCGGTACAGATACGCAGTATTTT,CASSQDSWQGAGTDTQYF
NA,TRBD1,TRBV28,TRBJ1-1,TGTGCCAGCAGTTCCTCTGGGACAGGTGGGACTGAAGCTTTCTTT,CASSSSGTGGTEAFF
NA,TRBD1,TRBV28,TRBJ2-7,TGTGCCAGCAGTTCGGGACAGCGAGGCGAGCAGTACTTC,CASSSGQRGEQYF
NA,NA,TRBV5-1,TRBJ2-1,TGCGCCAGCAGCTTGGCCCTGGGAGTCGGGGTAAATGAGCAGTTCTTC,CASSLALGVGVNEQFF
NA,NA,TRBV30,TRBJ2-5,TGTGCCTGGAGTGTAACGGGGCAAGAGACCCAGTACTTC,CAWSVTGQETQYF
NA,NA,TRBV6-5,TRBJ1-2,TGTGCCAGCAGTTACTCACACTTTAACTATGGCTACACCTTC,CASSYSHFNYGYTF
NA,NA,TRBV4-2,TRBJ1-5,TGTGCCAGCAGCCCCCGCGGGGAGGGGAGTAGCAATCAGCCCCAGCATTTT,CASSPRGEGSSNQPQHF
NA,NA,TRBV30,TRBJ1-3,TGTGCCTGGAGCCCGGGAAGTTACGGAAACACCATATATTTT,CAWSPGSYGNTIYF
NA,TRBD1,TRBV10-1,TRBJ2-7,TGCGCTACAGCCGACGGACAGGGATCCTACGAGCAGTACTTC,CATADGQGSYEQYF
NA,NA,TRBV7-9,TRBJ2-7,TGTGCCAGCAGCTTAGGGGTCCGGGACGAGCAGTACTTC,CASSLGVRDEQYF
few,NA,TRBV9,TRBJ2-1,TGTGCCAGCAGCGTATCAGGACAGCTTTACAATGAGCAGTTCTTC,CASSVSGQLYNEQFF
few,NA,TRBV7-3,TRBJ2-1,TGTGCCAGCAGCTTCGGAGGGTTGGGTGAGCAGTTCTTC,CASSFGGLGEQFF
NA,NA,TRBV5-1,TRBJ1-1,TGCGCCAGCAGCTCAGGACCGCCGAACACTGAAGCTTTCTTT,CASSSGPPNTEAFF
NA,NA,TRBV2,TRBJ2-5,TGTGCCAGCAGTGTTTTCAGGGCAGCGGAGACCCAGTACTTC,CASSVFRAAETQYF
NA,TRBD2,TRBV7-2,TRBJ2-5,TGTGCCAGCAGCTCCCCTAGCGGTGCGACCCAGTACTTC,CASSSPSGATQYF
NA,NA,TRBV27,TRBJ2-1,TGTGCCAGCAGTACGAGGGGGGGGGCCCCATACAATGAGCAGTTCTTC,CASSTRGGAPYNEQFF
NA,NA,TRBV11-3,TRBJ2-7,TGTGCCAGCAGCCCTCCGGACAGCTACGAGCAGTACTTC,CASSPPDSYEQYF
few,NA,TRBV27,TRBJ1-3,TGTGCCAGCAGTTTAAGCGGTAGCTCTGGAAACACCATATATTTT,CASSLSGSSGNTIYF
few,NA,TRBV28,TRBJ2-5,TGTGCCAGCACCGTCGGGACCCAGTACTTC,CASTVGTQYF
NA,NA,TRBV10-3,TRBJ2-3,TGTGCCATCAGTCCGGCAGGGCCAGATACGCAGTATTTT,CAISPAGPDTQYF
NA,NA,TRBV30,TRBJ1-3,TGTGCCTGGAGTGCTGGAAACACCATATATTTT,CAWSAGNTIYF
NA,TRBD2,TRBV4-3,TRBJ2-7,TGCGCCAGCAGCCAAGAGCCGCCCGGAAGCGGGAGATACGAGCAGTACTTC,CASSQEPPGSGRYEQYF
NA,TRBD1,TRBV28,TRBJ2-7,TGTGCCAGCAGTTTGGGACAGGGATTTTCCTACGAGCAGTACTTC,CASSLGQGFSYEQYF
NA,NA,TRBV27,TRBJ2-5,TGTGCCAGCAGTTTAGAAGGGGGAGTCCAAGAGACCCAGTACTTC,CASSLEGGVQETQYF
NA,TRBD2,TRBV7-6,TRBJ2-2,TGTGCCAGCACCTTAAGACTAGCGGGAGGGTTCACCGGGGAGCTGTTTTTT,CASTLRLAGGFTGELFF
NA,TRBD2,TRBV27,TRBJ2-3,TGTGCCAGCAGTTTGGAGGGACTAGCAGGCACAGATACGCAGTATTTT,CASSLEGLAGTDTQYF
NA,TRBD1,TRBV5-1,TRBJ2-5,TGCGCCAGCAGCTTGGCCTCGGGGACAGAAGAGACCCAGTACTTC,CASSLASGTEETQYF
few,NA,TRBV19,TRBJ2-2,TGTGCCAGTAATCTGCGAGGGCCTATCGGGGAGCTGTTTTTT,CASNLRGPIGELFF
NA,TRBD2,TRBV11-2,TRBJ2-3,TGTGCCAGCAGCTTGGGAGGGGCGTCCGCTACGCAGTATTTT,CASSLGGASATQYF
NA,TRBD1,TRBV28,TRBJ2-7,TGTGCCAGCAGTTTTGAGGTTCTTCGACAGGGTCCCAACGAGCAGTACTTC,CASSFEVLRQGPNEQYF
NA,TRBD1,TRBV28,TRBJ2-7,TGTGCCAGCAGTTTGGAGAAATGGGACAGGCTGAAGTTC,CASSLEKWDRLKF
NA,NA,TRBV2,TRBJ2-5,TGTGCCACCTCCCCTGGGCAGTCGGGAGAGACCCAGTACTTC,CATSPGQSGETQYF
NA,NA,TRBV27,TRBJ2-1,TGTGCCAGCAGTTTATTAGGAACTTACAATGAGCAGTTCTTC,CASSLLGTYNEQFF
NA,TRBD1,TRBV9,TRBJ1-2,TGTGCCAGCAGCCCCCAGACAGGGAACTATGGCTACACCTTC,CASSPQTGNYGYTF
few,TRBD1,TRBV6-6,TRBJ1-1,TGTGCCAGCAACCCAGGGGGGACTGAAGCTTTCTTT,CASNPGGTEAFF
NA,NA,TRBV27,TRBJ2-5,TGTGCCAGCAGTAGTAAGGCCTTGAGGGAGACCCAGTACTTC,CASSSKALRETQYF
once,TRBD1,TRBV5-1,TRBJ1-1,TGCGCCAGCAGCCCCTACAGGGGGATGAACACTGAAGCTTTCTTT,CASSPYRGMNTEAFF
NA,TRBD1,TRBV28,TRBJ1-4,TGTGCCACCCAAAGGCCGGGACAGGGGGTTGAAAAACTGTTTTTT,CATQRPGQGVEKLFF
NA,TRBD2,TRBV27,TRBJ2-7,TGTGCCAGCAGTCCCTCTAGCGGGAGGGCCCTCTCCTACGAGCAGTACTTC,CASSPSSGRALSYEQYF
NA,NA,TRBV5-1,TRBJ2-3,TGCGCCAGCAGCTTGGAGCGGAGGGAAGATACGCAGTATTTT,CASSLERREDTQYF
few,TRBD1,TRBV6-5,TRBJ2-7,TGTGCCATCTCGCAGGGGGCCTCCTACGAGCAGTACTTC,CAISQGASYEQYF
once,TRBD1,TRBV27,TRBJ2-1,TGTGCCAGCTCCGATCCACAGGGGTCCTATCGAGTGACTAACAATGAGCAGTTCTTC,CASSDPQGSYRVTNNEQFF
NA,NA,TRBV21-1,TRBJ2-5,TGTGCCAGCAGCAAAAGGAGACAAGATCCGTTGATCCAAGAGACCCAGTACTTC,CASSKRRQDPLIQETQYF
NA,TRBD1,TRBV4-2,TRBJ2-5,TGTGCCAGCAGCCAAGCCGAGACAGGGTATGTGGAGACCCAGTACTTC,CASSQAETGYVETQYF
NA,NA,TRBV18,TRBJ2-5,TGTGCCAGCTCACCAAGCTACACCGAAGAGACCCAGTACTTC,CASSPSYTEETQYF
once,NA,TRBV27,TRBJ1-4,TGTGCCAGCAGTCCCCCACTCCGGAATAGGGGCGAAAAACTGTTTTTT,CASSPPLRNRGEKLFF
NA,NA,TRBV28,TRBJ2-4,TGTGCCAGCAGGGATTCGGAACTAGCCAAAAACATTCAGTACTTC,CASRDSELAKNIQYF
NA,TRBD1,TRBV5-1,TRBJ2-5,TGCGCCAGCAGGGAGACAGGGGGCAGAGAGACCCAGTACTTC,CASRETGGRETQYF
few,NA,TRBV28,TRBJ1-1,TGTGCCAGCAGCCTAAAGAACACTGAAGCTTTCTTT,CASSLKNTEAFF
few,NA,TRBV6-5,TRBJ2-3,TGTGCCAGCAGTTACTGGCGGGGGCGAGGCACAGATACGCAGTATTTT,CASSYWRGRGTDTQYF
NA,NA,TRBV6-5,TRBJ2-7,TGTGCCAGCCGACAGGTGAACACCTACGAGCAGTACTTC,CASRQVNTYEQYF
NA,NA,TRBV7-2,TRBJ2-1,TGTGCCAGCAGCCCTAGCTATGAGCAGTTCTTC,CASSPSYEQFF
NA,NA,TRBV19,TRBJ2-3,TGTGCCAGTAACCCACAGGGTTTCGGCACAGATACGCAGTATTTT,CASNPQGFGTDTQYF
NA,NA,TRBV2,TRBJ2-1,TGTGCCAGCAGTGAAGTGGTAACTGAGCAGTTCTTC,CASSEVVTEQFF
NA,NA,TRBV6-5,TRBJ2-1,TGTGCCTCCGCCAGGGTAGGGTATGAGCAGTTCTTC,CASARVGYEQFF